The present T cell receptor beta chain was sequenced within a study of vaccination effects on CD4 cells after COVID-19. TCRdb's copy holds only in-frame clones and misses some; the assay was immunoSEQ multiplex PCR. The table has around 40,000 clones, roughly 72% seen once. This CDR3 is 16 amino acids long. Germline V gene sequence: CDR1 KGHSH, CDR2 LQKENI. The V and J ends lost 2 bases and 0 bases respectively, with 11 bases between them. Note on this clone: Its specificity is unknown.

Upon completion of about 10 days in culture, CD4+ T cells were isolated. Everyone in the study got two shots of either the BNT162b2 or mRNA-1273 vaccine. This sequence joins TRBV18 and TRBJ1-5; D gene uncertain. The clonotype was recovered from a human donor who received a COVID-19 vaccine. The sample was CD4+ T cells from PBMCs cultured without peptide, taken after COVID-19 vaccination. In nucleotides, the CDR3 is TGTGCCAGCTCACCAACGGCGACTTATAGCAATCAGCCCCAGCATTTT. This gives the protein CASSPTATYSNQPQHF.